Below, 15 T cell receptor beta chains from the same sample are listed, as sequenced in a study of OX40 agonist ivuxolimab in advanced cancers. Using immunoSEQ multiplex PCR, the repertoire was profiled, and TCRdb retains in-frame clones only, with some absent. The table has 70,000 to 85,000 clones, 90% seen once. The sample consisted of CD4+ or CD8+ T cells sorted from blood, taken in a trial of the OX40 agonist ivuxolimab. These receptors all come from an adult with an advanced solid tumor such as melanoma, head and neck, liver or kidney cancer.

The CDR3 DNA is TGTGCCATCAGTGGGGTGGGACTAGCGGGAGCGAATGAGCAGTTCTTC. Amino acid sequence: CAISGVGLAGANEQFF. This chain links TRBV10-3 with TRBJ2-1; 14 bases line up with TRBD2. Trimming took 4 bases from V and 7 from J; bases not matched to a gene: 6. Germline V gene data show CDR1 as ENHRY and CDR2 as SYGVKD. The CDR3 is made up of 16 amino acids.

The sample holds a few counts of this clone. Other DNA sequences in this specimen translate into the identical CDR3. The chain joins TRBV5-1 to TRBJ1-2, with 10 bases lining up with TRBD1. This CDR3 is built from 13 residues. V lost 3 bases and J lost 8; bases outside the gene matches: 4. Germline V gives CDR1 SGHRS, CDR2 YFSETQ. The CDR3 loop reads CASSSGQGDGYTF. CDR3 coding DNA: TGCGCCAGCAGCTCAGGACAGGGGGACGGCTACACCTTC.

This clone showed up just once. This sequence joins TRBV4-2 and TRBJ2-3; 9 nucleotides match TRBD2. With V trimmed by 1 base and J by 6 bases, 8 bases remained unmatched. Germline loops: CDR1 LGHNA, CDR2 YNFKEQ. This CDR3 contains 16 residues. The CDR3 here is CASSQVDGGRGDTQYF. The CDR3 bases are TGTGCCAGCAGCCAAGTCGACGGCGGGAGGGGTGATACGCAGTATTTT.

On this clone: This specimen includes other DNA sequences encoding the same CDR3. This chain connects TRBV2 to TRBJ2-1; D possibly corresponds to TRBD2 (5 bases). The CDR3 length is 13 residues. The ends were cut back, 4 bases at V and 5 bases at J, with 9 bases in the middle. Germline CDR1 and CDR2: SNHLY and FYNNEI. The CDR3 protein is CASSVEGDNEQFF. CDR3 bases: TGTGCCAGCAGTGTTGAGGGAGACAATGAGCAGTTCTTC.

The chain is built from TRBV5-6 and TRBJ2-5, with 8 nucleotides matching TRBD2. The germline V gene has CDR1 SGHDT and CDR2 YYEEEE. The CDR3 spans 14 residues. The ends lost 6 bases at V and 5 bases at J; junction bases unmatched: 9. CDR3 coding DNA: TGTGCCAGCACCCTGGGCGGGAGGCTGGAGACCCAGTACTTC. Protein: CASTLGGRLETQYF. Filled out from reference TRBV5-6 and TRBJ2-5, the complete variable domain reads DAGVTQSPTHLIKTRGQQVTLRCSPKSGHDTVSWYQQALGQGPQFIFQYYEEEERQRGNFPDRFSGHQFPNYSSELNVNALLLGDSALYLCASTLGGRLETQYFGPGTRLLVL.

V is TRBV7-3 and J is TRBJ2-7; a possible D gene is TRBD2 (6 bases). CDR1 SGHTA and CDR2 FQGTGA come from the germline V gene. The CDR3 is made up of 15 amino acids. The V and J ends lost 2 bases and 2 bases respectively, with 13 bases between them. The CDR3 is CASSLRRGSPYEQYF. CDR3 sequence (DNA): TGTGCCAGCAGCTTACGGAGGGGCTCACCCTACGAGCAGTACTTC.

The V gene is TRBV6-1, the J gene TRBJ2-7; D may match TRBD1 or TRBD2 (6 bases each). This CDR3 region has 13 residues. Germline V gene lookup returns CDR1 MNHNS and CDR2 SASEGT. The germline V and J ends were trimmed by 10 bases and 0 bases, with 13 bases remaining between them. For the CDR3, the DNA is TGTGCCATCATGGGGGGCCCCTCCTACGAGCAGTACTTC. This sequence encodes CAIMGGPSYEQYF.

This chain joins TRBV4-2 and TRBJ2-3, with 7 bases that match TRBD2. Germline CDR1 and CDR2: LGHNA and YNFKEQ. CDR3 length: 16 residues. With V trimmed by 0 bases and J by 5 bases, 8 bases remained unmatched. The CDR3 DNA is TGTGCCAGCAGCCAAGATGGGCCTAGCGGCGAAGATACGCAGTATTTT. It specifies CASSQDGPSGEDTQYF.

The genes are TRBV27 and TRBJ1-1, with TRBD1 identical over 10 bases. V shed 8 bases and J 1 base; nucleotides not matched to a gene: 13. Germline-derived CDR1 and CDR2 are MNHEY and SMNVEV (reference sequence). This CDR3 has 17 residues. CDR3 coding DNA: TGTGCCAGCTCCCCATGGGACAGGGGCCTCTCGAACACTGAAGCTTTCTTT. Translating it yields CASSPWDRGLSNTEAFF.

V gene TRBV5-1 combines with J gene TRBJ2-1, with 13 positions matching TRBD2. CDR1 is SGHRS, CDR2 YFSETQ, per germline. CDR3 size: 16 residues. V shed 5 bases, J shed 4 bases, and the junction held 6 bases outside the gene matches. The CDR3 DNA is TGCGCCAGCAGGGAGGGGACTAGCGGGAAGTACAATGAGCAGTTCTTC. Translation gives CASREGTSGKYNEQFF.

This rearrangement joins TRBV7-2 to TRBJ1-4; D remains ambiguous. V lost 2 bases to trimming and J lost 7 bases, with 11 bases between them. Germline CDR1 reads SGHTA; CDR2 reads FQGNSA. This CDR3 is built from 14 residues. CDR3 residues: CASSLNGLGEKLFF. CDR3 bases: TGTGCCAGCAGCTTAAACGGATTAGGTGAAAAACTGTTTTTT.

The V and J genes are TRBV7-2 and TRBJ2-7; 9 bases line up with TRBD1. V dropped 4 bases and J dropped 6; count of bases not matched to a gene: 7. Germline values: CDR1 SGHTA, CDR2 FQGNSA. The CDR3 is made up of 14 amino acids. CDR3 nucleotide sequence: TGTGCCAGCAGCTCGAGGACAGGGGTGGGCGAGCAGTACTTC. Translating it yields CASSSRTGVGEQYF.

The chain employs TRBV30 and TRBJ2-5; D is possibly TRBD2 (5 bases). The CDR3 contains 13 residues. Germline V CDR1 and CDR2: GTSNPN, SVGIG (reference sequence). The ends were cut back, 0 bases at V and 5 bases at J, with 10 bases in the middle. CDR3 residues: CAWSVNSAETQYF. CDR3 bases: TGTGCCTGGAGTGTAAATAGCGCCGAGACCCAGTACTTC.

This rearrangement joins TRBV15 to TRBJ2-5; D tentatively fits TRBD1 or TRBD2 (5 bases each). The germline CDR1 and CDR2 sequences are LNHNV and YYDKDF (reference sequence). Trimming took off 1 base at V and 4 bases at J, with 7 bases between the two ends. This CDR3 has 13 residues. For the CDR3, the DNA is TGTGCCACCAGCAGAGCGAGGGGAGAGACCCAGTACTTC. Translation: CATSRARGETQYF.

V and J are TRBV6-5 and TRBJ2-3, with TRBD2 as a possible D gene (6 bases). The germline gives CDR1 MNHEY, CDR2 SVGAGI. V lost 11 bases to trimming and J lost 1 base, with 16 bases between them. CDR3 size: 14 residues. The CDR3 coding sequence is TGTGCCGTCTCTCGGGGACTCGGCACAGATACGCAGTATTTT. Translated: CAVSRGLGTDTQYF.